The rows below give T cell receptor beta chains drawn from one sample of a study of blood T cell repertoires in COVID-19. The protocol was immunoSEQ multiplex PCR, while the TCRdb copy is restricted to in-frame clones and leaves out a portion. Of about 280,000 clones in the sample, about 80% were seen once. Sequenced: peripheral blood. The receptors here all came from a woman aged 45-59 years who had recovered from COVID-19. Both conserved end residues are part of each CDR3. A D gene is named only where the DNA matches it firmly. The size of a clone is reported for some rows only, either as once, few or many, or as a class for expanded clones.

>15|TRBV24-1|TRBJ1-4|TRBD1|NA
CATSDNRGTNEKLFF
TGTGCCACCAGTGACAACAGGGGTACTAATGAAAAACTGTTTTTT
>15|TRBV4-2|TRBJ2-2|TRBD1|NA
CASSQNRGNTGELFF
TGTGCCAGCAGCCAGAACAGGGGAAACACCGGGGAGCTGTTTTTT
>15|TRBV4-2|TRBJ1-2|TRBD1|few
CASSPHTRDSYGYTF
TGTGCCAGCAGCCCGCACACCCGGGACAGCTATGGCTACACCTTC
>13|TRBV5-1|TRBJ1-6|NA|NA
CASSFEARSPLHF
TGCGCCAGCAGCTTTGAGGCTCGTTCACCCCTCCACTTT
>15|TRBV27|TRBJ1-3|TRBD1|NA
CASSLSWTGGNTIYF
TGTGCCAGCAGTTTATCATGGACAGGGGGAAACACCATATATTTT
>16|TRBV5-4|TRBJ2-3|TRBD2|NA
CASSLWLAGATDTQYF
TGTGCCAGCAGCTTGTGGCTAGCGGGGGCCACAGATACGCAGTATTTT
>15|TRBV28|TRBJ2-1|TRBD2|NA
CASRPRTSGHNEQFF
TGTGCCAGCAGACCCCGGACTAGCGGCCACAATGAGCAGTTCTTC
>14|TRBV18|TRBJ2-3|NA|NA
CASSPRTATDTQYF
TGTGCCAGCTCACCACGGACAGCCACAGATACGCAGTATTTT
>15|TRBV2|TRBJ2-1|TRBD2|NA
CASRPTSGRGNEQFF
TGTGCCAGCAGGCCGACTAGCGGGAGGGGAAATGAGCAGTTCTTC
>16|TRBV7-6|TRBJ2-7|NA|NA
CASSLALQGTSLEQYF
TGTGCCAGCAGCTTAGCGTTGCAGGGGACCTCCCTCGAGCAGTACTTC
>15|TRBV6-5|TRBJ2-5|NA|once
CASSSPGRVRETQYF
TGTGCCAGCAGTTCCCCGGGGAGAGTACGGGAGACCCAGTACTTC
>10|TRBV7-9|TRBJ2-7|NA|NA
CASSRSEQYF
TGTGCCAGCAGCAGGAGCGAGCAGTACTTC
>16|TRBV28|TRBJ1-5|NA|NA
CASGPTGRGGNQPQHF
TGTGCCAGCGGACCAACAGGGAGGGGAGGCAATCAGCCCCAGCATTTT
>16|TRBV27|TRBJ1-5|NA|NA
CASSTGGTGGNQPQHF
TGTGCCAGCAGCACCGGGGGGACTGGGGGTAATCAGCCCCAGCATTTT
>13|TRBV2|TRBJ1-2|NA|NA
CASLDSGNYGYTF
TGTGCCAGCCTGGACAGCGGTAACTATGGCTACACCTTC
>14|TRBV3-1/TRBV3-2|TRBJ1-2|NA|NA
CASSPGQIAYGYTF
TGTGCCAGCAGCCCTGGACAGATAGCCTATGGCTACACCTTC
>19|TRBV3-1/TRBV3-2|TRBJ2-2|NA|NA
CASSRVLTSNPGDTGELFF
TGTGCCAGCAGCCGCGTCCTGACGTCCAACCCGGGAGACACCGGGGAGCTGTTTTTT
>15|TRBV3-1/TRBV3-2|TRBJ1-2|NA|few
CASSQDPGSNYGYTF
TGTGCCAGCAGCCAAGATCCGGGGTCTAACTATGGCTACACCTTC
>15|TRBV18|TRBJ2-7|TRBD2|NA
CASSRDLAGIYEQYF
TGTGCCAGCTCACGTGACCTAGCGGGGATCTACGAGCAGTACTTC
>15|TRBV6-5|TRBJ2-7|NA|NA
CASSYSRRTLYEQYF
TGTGCCAGCAGTTACTCCCGGCGGACTCTCTACGAGCAGTACTTC
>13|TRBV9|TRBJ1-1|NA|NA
CASSVEGSDKAFF
TGTGCCAGCAGCGTAGAAGGGAGTGATAAAGCTTTCTTT
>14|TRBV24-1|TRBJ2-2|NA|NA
CATSVSVNTGELFF
TGTGCCACCAGTGTCTCAGTCAACACCGGGGAGCTGTTTTTT
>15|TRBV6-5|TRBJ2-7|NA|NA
CASSYLGVQGGEQYF
TGTGCCAGCAGTTACCTAGGGGTACAGGGTGGCGAGCAGTACTTC
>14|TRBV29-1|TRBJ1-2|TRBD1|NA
CSVGDRVGNYGYTF
TGCAGCGTTGGGGACAGGGTTGGTAACTATGGCTACACCTTC
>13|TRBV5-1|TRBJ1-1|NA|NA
CASSLQGNTEAFF
TGCGCCAGCAGCTTACAGGGTAACACTGAAGCTTTCTTT
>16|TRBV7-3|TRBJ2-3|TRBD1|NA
CASSRRQGANTDTQYF
TGTGCCAGCAGCCGGAGACAGGGGGCGAACACAGATACGCAGTATTTT
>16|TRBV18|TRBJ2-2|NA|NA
CASSPFDRGVTGELFF
TGTGCCAGCTCACCATTCGATAGGGGTGTTACCGGGGAGCTGTTTTTT
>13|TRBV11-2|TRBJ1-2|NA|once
CASSSTANYGYTF
TGTGCCAGCAGCTCCACAGCTAACTATGGCTACACCTTC
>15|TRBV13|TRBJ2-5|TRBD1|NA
CASSFGQGDQETQYF
TGTGCCAGCAGCTTCGGACAGGGCGACCAAGAGACCCAGTACTTC
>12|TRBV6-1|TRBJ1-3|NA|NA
CASSEGGGTIYF
TGTGCCAGCAGTGAAGGAGGGGGCACCATATATTTT
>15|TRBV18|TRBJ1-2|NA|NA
CASSPPGGLPYGYTF
TGTGCCAGCTCACCACCCGGGGGTCTACCTTATGGCTACACCTTC
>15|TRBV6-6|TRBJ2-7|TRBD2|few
CASSYESGGGDEQYF
TGTGCCAGCAGTTACGAGAGCGGGGGTGGGGACGAGCAGTACTTC
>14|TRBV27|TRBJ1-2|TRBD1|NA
CASSSATGGSGYTF
TGTGCCAGCAGTTCCGCGACAGGGGGCAGTGGCTACACCTTC
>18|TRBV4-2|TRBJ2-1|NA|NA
CASSQDAGRSSSYNEQFF
TGTGCCAGCAGCCAAGATGCGGGGCGCTCAAGCTCCTACAATGAGCAGTTCTTC
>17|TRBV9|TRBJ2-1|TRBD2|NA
CASSVDKPSGRDYEQFF
TGTGCCAGCAGCGTAGATAAACCTAGCGGGAGGGATTATGAGCAGTTCTTC
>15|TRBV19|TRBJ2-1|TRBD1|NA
CASSNHRGDYNEQFF
TGTGCCAGTAGTAACCACAGGGGCGACTACAATGAGCAGTTCTTC
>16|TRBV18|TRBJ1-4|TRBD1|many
CASSPGLGQINEKLFF
TGTGCCAGCTCACCGGGGCTGGGACAGATTAATGAAAAACTGTTTTTT
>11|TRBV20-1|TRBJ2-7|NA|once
CSATNSYEQYF
TGCAGTGCTACCAACTCCTACGAGCAGTACTTC
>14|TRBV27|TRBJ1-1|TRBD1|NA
CASRGGRGWPEAFF
TGTGCCAGCAGGGGGGGCAGGGGGTGGCCTGAAGCTTTCTTT
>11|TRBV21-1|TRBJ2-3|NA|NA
CASRGTDTQYF
TGTGCCAGCCGGGGCACAGATACGCAGTATTTT
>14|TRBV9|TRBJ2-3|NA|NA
CASSVELRGDTQYF
TGTGCCAGCAGCGTTGAACTCAGGGGAGATACGCAGTATTTT
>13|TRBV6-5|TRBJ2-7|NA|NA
CASLYSGKNEQYF
TGTGCCAGCCTATATTCGGGGAAGAACGAGCAGTACTTC
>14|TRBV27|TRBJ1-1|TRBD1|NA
CASWSSQGTTEAFF
TGTGCCTCATGGTCGTCACAGGGGACCACTGAAGCTTTCTTT
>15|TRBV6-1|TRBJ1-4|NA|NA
CASSEALATNEKLFF
TGTGCCAGCAGTGAAGCGTTAGCAACTAATGAAAAACTGTTTTTT
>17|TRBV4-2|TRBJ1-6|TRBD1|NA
CASSQDSGGTGKSPLHF
TGTGCCAGCAGCCAAGATTCTGGAGGGACAGGGAAATCACCCCTCCACTTT
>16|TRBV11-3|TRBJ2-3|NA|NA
CASSLGTSPSTDTQYF
TGTGCCAGCAGCTTAGGTACTAGCCCTAGCACAGATACGCAGTATTTT